Below, 11 T cell receptor beta chains from the same sample are listed, as sequenced in a study of cytomegalovirus exposure and HLA in healthy donors. The PCR was carried out with 60 Vbeta primers and 13 Jbeta primers. Clones were read by immunoSEQ multiplex PCR, and TCRdb kept only the in-frame ones, dropping some. The data hold some 100,000 clones, with approximately 72% observed a single time. What was sequenced was PBMCs. Every receptor here comes from a woman between 40 and 55 years old in good health and CMV-seronegative.

The chain carries TRBV4-3 and TRBJ1-3; 7 nucleotides agree with TRBD1. The germline gives CDR1 LGHNA, CDR2 YSLEER. The V segment lost 2 bases and the J segment 4 bases; nucleotides outside the gene matches: 8. CDR3 size: 16 residues. For the CDR3, the DNA is TGCGCCAGCAGCCAATACCCAGGGGGAGCGGGAAACACCATATATTTT. Residues: CASSQYPGGAGNTIYF.

This clone showed up just once. This chain links TRBV11-2 with TRBJ2-5; D may be TRBD1 (6 bases). Trimming left V 2 bases short and J 9 bases short, with 19 bases between. There are 15 residues in the CDR3. Looked up from germline, CDR1 is SGHAT and CDR2 is FQNNGV. CDR3 protein: CASSLMGTGTAAQYF. CDR3 DNA sequence: TGTGCCAGCAGCTTAATGGGTACAGGGACGGCGGCCCAGTACTTC.

The gene calls are TRBV11-2 and TRBJ1-1; TRBD1 matches 7 bases. CDR1 is SGHAT, CDR2 FQNNGV, per germline. The CDR3 totals 13 residues. Trimming cost V 10 bases and J 1 base; bases outside gene matches: 6. Here the CDR3 DNA reads TGTGCCACCCGCAGGGGGAAGAACACTGAAGCTTTCTTT. This gives the protein CATRRGKNTEAFF.

This sequence joins TRBV14 and TRBJ2-3, with 8 bases that match TRBD2. The germline CDR1 and CDR2 sequences are SGHDN and FVKESK. Trimming cost V 4 bases and J 14 bases; bases outside gene matches: 14. This CDR3 comprises 14 residues. Written as DNA, the CDR3 is TGTGCCAGCAGCCGCGAGCGGGGGCTCTATTCGCTGTATTTT. Its protein is CASSRERGLYSLYF.

The table lists this clone with a few counts. The J gene is TRBJ2-3, the V gene TRBV7-9; a possible D gene is TRBD2 (6 bases). CDR1 and CDR2 from the germline V gene are SEHNR and FQNEAQ (reference sequence). This CDR3 spans 15 amino acids. Trimming left V 1 base short and J 4 bases short, with 12 bases between. The CDR3, as DNA: TGTGCCAGCAGCTTAGGAGATAGCGGTGCAGATACGCAGTATTTT. Protein sequence: CASSLGDSGADTQYF.

V is TRBV7-9 and J is TRBJ2-3; possibly TRBD1 for D (6 bases). The CDR3 length is 16 residues. V was shortened by 5 bases and J by 0 bases, with 15 bases between the two germline ends. Germline-derived CDR1 and CDR2 are SEHNR and FQNEAQ (reference sequence). CDR3 nucleotide sequence: TGTGCCAGCAGCCTGGGGACACTAGATAGCACAGATACGCAGTATTTT. Translated: CASSLGTLDSTDTQYF. The variable domain in full, completed from reference TRBV7-9 and TRBJ2-3, reads DTGVSQNPRHKITKRGQNVTFRCDPISEHNRLYWYRQTLGQGPEFLTYFQNEAQLEKSRLLSDRFSAERPKGSFSTLEIQRTEQGDSAMYLCASSLGTLDSTDTQYFGPGTRLTVL.

The chain uses TRBV11-2 and TRBJ2-7, with D possibly matching TRBD2 (7 bases). The CDR3 runs 15 residues. V lost 4 bases, J lost 6 bases, and 19 bases lay in between. CDR1 is SGHAT and CDR2 is FQNNGV in the germline V gene. DNA for the CDR3: TGTGCCAGCAGCTCCAGGATGTCAGGGGAGGGCGAGCAGTACTTC. As protein: CASSSRMSGEGEQYF. Together with reference TRBV11-2 and TRBJ2-7, the CDR3 gives the full variable domain: EAGVAQSPRYKIIEKRQSVAFWCNPISGHATLYWYQQILGQGPKLLIQFQNNGVVDDSQLPKDRFSAERLKGVDSTLKIQPAKLEDSAVYLCASSSRMSGEGEQYFGPGTRLTVT.

V and J are TRBV29-1 and TRBJ1-2; D perhaps matches TRBD1 (5 bases). V was pared by 5 bases and J by 2 bases, with 15 bases between. This CDR3 spans 14 amino acids. The germline V gene has CDR1 SQVTM and CDR2 ANQGSEA. The CDR3 bases are TGCAGCGTTTCCCCCGACGGGGGAAACTATGGCTACACCTTC. Encoded protein: CSVSPDGGNYGYTF.

The chain couples TRBV7-9 to TRBJ2-5; D remains unclear. Per germline, CDR1 SEHNR and CDR2 FQNEAQ (reference sequence). This CDR3 spans 12 amino acids. Trimming took 0 bases from V and 5 from J, leaving 4 bases between them. CDR3 sequence (DNA): TGTGCCAGCAGCTTAGCGAGGGAGACCCAGTACTTC. Its protein is CASSLARETQYF.

The chain combines TRBV4-2 with TRBJ1-3; unclear D gene. Germline assignment: CDR1 LGHNA and CDR2 YNFKEQ. The CDR3 covers 15 residues. V gave up 0 bases and J gave up 0 bases, with 6 bases separating them. The CDR3 coding sequence is TGTGCCAGCAGCCAAGATCCGGGCTCTGGAAACACCATATATTTT. Its translation is CASSQDPGSGNTIYF.

This clone has more than one count but fewer than ten. J is TRBJ1-3 and V is TRBV5-4; D not certain. Germline CDR1 and CDR2: SGHNT and YYREEE (reference sequence). This CDR3 has 15 amino acids. The ends were cut back, 0 bases at V and 0 bases at J, with 7 bases in the middle. CDR3 coding DNA: TGTGCCAGCAGCTTGGACGGGATCTCTGGAAACACCATATATTTT. Translated: CASSLDGISGNTIYF.